This T cell receptor beta chain comes out of a study of cytomegalovirus exposure and HLA in healthy donors. Overall study results and limits: Reports credit the classifier with highly specific, highly sensitive diagnosis of cytomegalovirus status.

This CDR3 has 12 amino acids. CDR1 is MNHEY, CDR2 SMNVEV, per germline (reference sequence). V shed 6 bases, J shed 6 bases, and the junction held 3 bases outside the gene matches. This clone was seen just once. What it binds is unknown. Sequencing used immunoSEQ multiplex PCR; TCRdb keeps in-frame clones, though not all of them. The sample has 250,000 to 400,000 clones; about 90% are singletons. The rearrangement uses TRBV27 and TRBJ2-7, with 9 bases matching TRBD2. This TCR was sampled from a woman in her thirties in good health and CMV-seropositive. Sequencing was done on a sample of PBMCs. The CDR3: CASRAGGGEQYF. CDR3 in DNA: TGTGCCAGCAGAGCGGGAGGCGGCGAGCAGTACTTC.